Sequencing of this TCR beta chain was carried out in a study of beta chain features in type 1 diabetes. Reverse transcribing all isolated RNA meant expressed TCRB transcripts were sequenced. Clones were sequenced by immunoSEQ multiplex PCR, and TCRdb holds only the in-frame ones, with some missing. The table shows hundreds of thousands of clones, with roughly 16% occurring only once. Germline V gene data show CDR1 as SGDLS and CDR2 as YYNGEE. This CDR3 has 14 amino acids. V was shortened by 4 bases and J by 1 base, with 11 bases between the two germline ends. This TCR derives from a man younger than 35 in good health. Sample: naive CD4+ T cells from blood. The chain combines TRBV9 with TRBJ2-5; D might be TRBD1 or TRBD2, each matching 5 bases. CDR3 sequence (DNA): TGTGCCAGCAGCCCTGGGACGTTCCAAGAGACCCAGTACTTC. Its protein is CASSPGTFQETQYF.